What follows is one T cell receptor beta chain and its context. This sample is drawn from a study of control samples from healthy donors and cancer patients. CDR1 and CDR2 (germline): LGHDT, YNNKEL (reference sequence). This CDR3 has 13 residues. V was clipped by 2 bases and J by 6 bases, with 10 bases between them. The assay was immunoSEQ multiplex PCR, and TCRdb's table has in-frame clones only and misses some. Here the sample spans tens of thousands of clones, 80% to 90% being singletons. This sequence originates from a woman in her fifties or sixties with head and neck cancer. Sequenced: PBMCs. This rearrangement joins TRBV3-1 (or the pseudogene TRBV3-2) to TRBJ1-2, with D hard to call. The CDR3: CASSQSDNDGYTF. In DNA form, the CDR3 reads TGTGCCAGCAGCCAATCCGACAACGATGGCTACACCTTC.